One sample yielded the 24 T cell receptor beta chains listed below, sequenced in a study of blood T cell repertoires in COVID-19 (dated by TCRdb to the early 2020s). Libraries were built with the immunoSEQ multiplex PCR assay. Entries here come from immuneACCESS through TCRdb and include only in-frame sequences with V and J called. Some clones fail to appear in such tables; in the studies checked, an unresolved V gene covers under half of the shortfall, and the cause of the remainder is unknown. Across this sample there are 64,000 or so clones, with 70% to 85% seen only once. Around an eighth of the sample goes to the ten largest clones. The sequenced sample consisted of peripheral blood. The receptor set was obtained from a man older than 75 with acute or convalescent COVID-19.

V and J are TRBV25-1 and TRBJ2-7, with TRBD1 identical over 8 bases. V gave up 3 bases and J gave up 6 bases; unmatched junction bases: 7. CDR1 and CDR2 (germline): MGHDK, SYGVNS. CDR3 length: 14 amino acids. CDR3 in amino acids: CASSEGGQDLEQYF. In DNA form, the CDR3 reads TGTGCCAGCAGTGAGGGGGGACAGGACCTCGAGCAGTACTTC.

In its sample, this clone was seen a few times. The chain employs TRBV5-1 and TRBJ2-7, with TRBD1 matching over 8 bases. Trimming removed 3 bases from V and 4 bases from J; junction bases left unmatched: 9. The CDR3 covers 15 residues. Germline V CDR1 and CDR2: SGHRS, YFSETQ. The CDR3 loop reads CASSYGQGYLYEQYF. The CDR3 region has the DNA TGCGCCAGCAGCTACGGACAGGGTTATCTGTACGAGCAGTACTTC.

This clone was recorded once. This chain uses TRBV7-2 with TRBJ2-1; possibly TRBD1 for D (6 bases). The CDR3 consists of 15 residues. Germline V gene sequence: CDR1 SGHTA, CDR2 FQGNSA. The ends were cut back, 5 bases at V and 7 bases at J, with 18 bases in the middle. The CDR3 nucleotides are TGTGCCAGCAGCCTCGGGACACCTGGTATAAATGAGCAGTTCTTC. This encodes CASSLGTPGINEQFF.

This chain connects TRBV7-9 to TRBJ1-3, with 7 bases aligning to TRBD1. This CDR3 comprises 14 residues. Germline CDR1 and CDR2: SEHNR and FQNEAQ (reference sequence). The J segment lost 8 bases and the V segment lost 5 bases, leaving 9 bases of the junction unmatched. CDR3 in amino acids: CASSRRGPGHTIYF. The CDR3 nucleotides read TGTGCCAGCAGCCGTAGGGGGCCTGGGCACACCATATATTTT. The full variable domain, rest sourced from reference TRBV7-9 and TRBJ1-3, is DTGVSQNPRHKITKRGQNVTFRCDPISEHNRLYWYRQTLGQGPEFLTYFQNEAQLEKSRLLSDRFSAERPKGSFSTLEIQRTEQGDSAMYLCASSRRGPGHTIYFGEGSWLTVV.

The gene calls are TRBV7-9 and TRBJ2-5, with D perhaps matching TRBD1 (6 bases). CDR3 length: 15 residues. V was shortened by 1 base and J by 1 base, with 10 bases between the two germline ends. CDR1 and CDR2 from the germline V gene are SEHNR and FQNEAQ (reference sequence). The CDR3 spells CASSLDGGFQETQYF. The DNA for the CDR3 is TGTGCCAGCAGCTTAGATGGGGGCTTCCAAGAGACCCAGTACTTC. The whole variable domain, filled in from reference TRBV7-9 and TRBJ2-5, reads DTGVSQNPRHKITKRGQNVTFRCDPISEHNRLYWYRQTLGQGPEFLTYFQNEAQLEKSRLLSDRFSAERPKGSFSTLEIQRTEQGDSAMYLCASSLDGGFQETQYFGPGTRLLVL.

The J gene is TRBJ2-5, the V gene TRBV10-3; no reliable D call. V lost 3 bases and J lost 3, with 5 bases in between. The CDR3 extends over 12 amino acids. The V gene's germline CDR1 is ENHRY and CDR2 SYGVKD. The CDR3 nucleotides read TGTGCCATCAGTGAACAGAAAGAGACCCAGTACTTC. Protein: CAISEQKETQYF.

V gene TRBV6-5 combines with J gene TRBJ1-4; 8 bases match TRBD1. J gave up 8 bases and V 6 bases, and 2 bases lay outside the gene matches. Germline V lookup: CDR1 MNHEY, CDR2 SVGAGI. The CDR3 runs to 12 residues. CDR3 sequence reads: CASRTGVEKLFF. The CDR3 nucleotides are TGTGCCAGCAGGACAGGGGTAGAAAAACTGTTTTTT.

This clone was counted only a few times. The chain recombines TRBV12-3 or TRBV12-4 with TRBJ1-1, with unresolved D. V lost 5 bases and J lost 6, with 13 bases in between. The CDR3 covers 13 residues. This CDR3 reads CASSRVVGSEAFF. The CDR3 DNA reads as TGTGCCAGCAGTCGGGTAGTCGGGTCTGAAGCTTTCTTT.

The chain uses TRBV28 and TRBJ1-4, with 9 bases that match TRBD1. The germline CDR1 and CDR2 sequences are MDHEN and SYDVKM. V dropped 7 bases and J dropped 6; count of bases not matched to a gene: 3. The CDR3 consists of 13 residues. CDR3 in amino acids: CASTDRGDEKLFF. CDR3 DNA sequence: TGTGCCAGCACGGACAGGGGTGATGAAAAACTGTTTTTT.

The chain combines TRBV5-1 with TRBJ2-3; TRBD2 matches at 7 bases. The junction had 17 bases not matched to a gene; V was cut back by 6 bases and J by 1 base. CDR3 size: 18 residues. Germline loops: CDR1 SGHRS, CDR2 YFSETQ. The CDR3 spells CASILGSGTLRGTDTQYF. In nucleotides, the CDR3 is TGCGCCAGCATCCTAGGGAGCGGGACCCTCAGGGGCACAGATACGCAGTATTTT.

The gene calls are TRBV2 and TRBJ2-3, with unresolved D. V was cut by 3 bases and J by 9 bases, with 10 bases left in between. This CDR3 is built from 12 residues. Germline V lookup: CDR1 SNHLY, CDR2 FYNNEI. CDR3 residues: CASSDDAPTQYF. The CDR3 bases are TGTGCCAGCAGTGATGATGCGCCCACGCAGTATTTT.

This clone has a single count. The chain couples TRBV5-4 to TRBJ2-5; TRBD2 might be the D (5 bases). The CDR3 is 13 amino acids. Germline CDR1 and CDR2: SGHNT and YYREEE (reference sequence). With 3 bases removed from V and 1 base from J, the gap between germline ends came to 7 bases. CDR3 coding DNA: TGTGCCAGCAGCTCGGGGATCCAAGAGACCCAGTACTTC. Its translation: CASSSGIQETQYF.

This sequence joins TRBV28 and TRBJ1-1; 12 bases map to TRBD1. Trimming at V came to 3 bases and at J to 7 bases, leaving 6 bases not matched to a gene. The germline gives CDR1 MDHEN, CDR2 SYDVKM. CDR3 length: 15 amino acids. The CDR3 sequence is CASSLPGQGAFEAFF. Written as DNA, the CDR3 is TGTGCCAGCAGTTTGCCGGGACAGGGGGCGTTTGAAGCTTTCTTT.

The chain joins TRBV5-1 to TRBJ2-1; 11 bases fit TRBD2. The V gene's germline CDR1 is SGHRS and CDR2 YFSETQ. The CDR3 is 14 residues long. Trimming cost V 7 bases and J 6 bases; bases outside gene matches: 6. The CDR3 protein is CASGKGTSGNEQFF. In DNA, the CDR3 is TGCGCCAGCGGAAAAGGGACTAGCGGCAATGAGCAGTTCTTC.

This chain uses TRBV30 with TRBJ2-3; no firm D call. The CDR3 consists of 14 residues. The V end lost 0 bases, the J end lost 5 bases, and 12 bases lay between the germline ends. Looked up from germline, CDR1 is GTSNPN and CDR2 is SVGIG (reference sequence). CDR3 in amino acids: CAWSVLPRGDTQYF. The CDR3 nucleotides are TGTGCCTGGAGTGTGCTTCCTCGAGGAGATACGCAGTATTTT.

This clone was recorded only once. This chain joins TRBV7-2 and TRBJ2-1, with D tentatively TRBD2 (6 bases). This CDR3 has 16 residues. Germline V gives CDR1 SGHTA, CDR2 FQGNSA. V dropped 0 bases and J dropped 5 bases, with 14 bases sitting between them. Here the CDR3 DNA reads TGTGCCAGCAGCTTAGCGAGGTGGGGGGTTAACAATGAGCAGTTCTTC. This sequence encodes CASSLARWGVNNEQFF.

The V call is TRBV28, the J call TRBJ2-7, with 8 bases matching TRBD2. The V gene end was trimmed by 6 bases and the J gene end by 2 bases; junction bases not matched to a gene: 6. Germline V lookup: CDR1 MDHEN, CDR2 SYDVKM. The CDR3 is 14 amino acids. The CDR3: CASSLRGATYEQYF. CDR3 nucleotide sequence: TGTGCCAGCAGCCTGCGGGGGGCCACCTACGAGCAGTACTTC.

The rearrangement joins TRBV29-1 to TRBJ2-7; a possible D gene is TRBD1 (6 bases). V shed 6 bases and J shed 6 bases, with 18 bases lying between them. Germline-derived CDR1 and CDR2 are SQVTM and ANQGSEA. The CDR3 extends over 13 amino acids. The CDR3 DNA is TGCAGCGTGGACCAGGGGCGGTGGGGCGAGCAGTACTTC. Translated, it gives CSVDQGRWGEQYF.

This clone has more than one count but fewer than ten. The rearrangement joins TRBV19 to TRBJ2-2; the match to TRBD1 covers 7 bases. The CDR3 loop spans 14 amino acids. The ends lost 10 bases at V and 4 bases at J; junction bases unmatched: 9. Germline V gene sequence: CDR1 LNHDA, CDR2 SQIVND (reference sequence). CDR3 bases: TGTGCCACCCGACAGGGTCCCTTCACCGGGGAGCTGTTTTTT. Its translation is CATRQGPFTGELFF.

The chain uses TRBV5-1 and TRBJ1-1; D gene ambiguous. V was cut by 1 base and J by 6 bases, with 10 bases left in between. This CDR3 is 13 amino acids long. Per germline, CDR1 SGHRS and CDR2 YFSETQ. This CDR3 reads CASSLFEGSEAFF. CDR3 coding DNA: TGCGCCAGCAGCTTGTTTGAGGGTTCTGAAGCTTTCTTT.

The chain uses TRBV28 and TRBJ1-2, with D perhaps TRBD1 (5 bases). The V and J ends lost 8 bases and 3 bases respectively, with 13 bases between them. The CDR3 has 13 amino acids. The germline gives CDR1 MDHEN, CDR2 SYDVKM. The CDR3 DNA reads TGTGCCAGCCAAAGGGGCGATTACTATGGCTACACCTTC. Encoded protein: CASQRGDYYGYTF.

The genes are TRBV10-2 and TRBJ2-5; TRBD2 aligns across 14 bases. V lost 6 bases, J lost 3 bases, and 0 bases stayed unmatched. There are 14 residues in the CDR3. In germline, CDR1 is WSHSY, CDR2 SAAADI. CDR3 sequence (DNA): TGCGCCAGCAGGGGACTAGCGGGGGAAGAGACCCAGTACTTC. Amino acids: CASRGLAGEETQYF.

This clone was detected only once. The rearrangement uses TRBV3-1 (or the pseudogene TRBV3-2) and TRBJ2-7; D perhaps matches TRBD1 (5 bases). Looked up from germline, CDR1 is LGHDT and CDR2 is YNNKEL (reference sequence). This CDR3 is 13 amino acids long. V gave up 3 bases and J gave up 2 bases, with 8 bases separating them. CDR3 protein: CASSQTATYEQYF. In nucleotides, the CDR3 is TGTGCCAGCAGCCAGACAGCGACCTACGAGCAGTACTTC.

The gene calls are TRBV13 and TRBJ2-5; the match to TRBD1 covers 7 bases. The DNA end is a closer match to TRBJ2-7, so the J assignment may be wrong. Looked up from germline, CDR1 is PRHDT and CDR2 is FYEKMQ (reference sequence). This CDR3 has 13 residues. DNA for the CDR3: TGTGCCAGCAGCTCCGGACAGGACGACGAGCAGTACTTC. As protein: CASSSGQDDEQYF.